This is a list of T cell receptor beta chains from one sample in a study of T-cell memory formation after mild COVID-19. A single record per CDR3 protein comes from TCRdb applying MiXCR to the 5' RACE reads. Of a few hundred thousand distinct CDR3 sequences in the sample, 20% to 25% are singletons; the top ten hold around 8.4%. Sequencing input: PBMCs or a T cell subset sorted from them (not recorded which). These receptors originate from an adult woman who had mild COVID-19 (a few samples of this study predate the infection). Cell type and time point are not known. The CDR3 runs from the conserved cysteine through the conserved F or W. The D gene is left open where the match is weak. Rows give clone size only sometimes, using once, few, many, or a class for an expanded clone.

d_call,v_call,clone_size,cdr3_length,cdr3_aa
TRBD2,TRBV7-8,.,18,CASSLAGTSGRSLHEQFF
TRBD2,TRBV5-1,.,15,CASITGGGSPNEQFF
.,TRBV2,few,13,CASTQYSGSEQYF
TRBD1,TRBV19,.,16,CASSTGTGGLNQPQHF
TRBD2,TRBV5-1,many,14,CASSLSGSYNEQFF
.,TRBV14,few,17,CASSQGRKGAVNEKLFF
TRBD1,TRBV19,.,15,CASSIPGTGIDGYTF
TRBD1,TRBV5-1,.,17,CASSPYGGQGRTDTQYF
TRBD2,TRBV24-1,many,16,CATSPTSGREYTEQFF
.,TRBV6-5,.,12,CATWGRNTEAFF
.,TRBV7-2,.,13,CASSYFGTDTQYF
.,TRBV6-5,.,13,CASWRKVNTEAFF
TRBD2,TRBV12-3/TRBV12-4,.,17,CASSPGLAGGYRYEQYF
.,TRBV20-1,.,16,CSARDAGLGPGYGYTF
TRBD2,TRBV11-2,.,17,CASSHSGLAGGTDTQYF
.,TRBV7-9,few,12,CASSPPGYGYTF
.,TRBV7-9,.,14,CASSLEDYGNTIYF
TRBD1,TRBV7-9,many,13,CASSRDRNQPQHF
.,TRBV6-4,.,14,CASTDSWAATRAFF
.,TRBV5-1,few,15,CASSLIGDTPKEQYF
.,TRBV12-3/TRBV12-4,few,14,CASSLRRVSGVTTF
.,TRBV9,.,12,CASSVAYNEQFF
.,TRBV7-3,.,13,CASSLSPMDTQYF
TRBD2,TRBV24-1,.,17,CATSDTSRREIPDEQFF
.,TRBV15,few,14,CATGPGRDYNEQFF
.,TRBV29-1,few,10,CSVVNEKLFF
TRBD2,TRBV7-7,many,14,CASSLAGRTNEQFF
.,TRBV12-3/TRBV12-4,few,13,CASSLRSYNEQFF
.,TRBV30,.,13,CAWQAGADTEAFF
.,TRBV5-1,.,14,CASSLVTGGYGYTF
.,TRBV5-1,few,15,CASSLTNQGGETQYF
.,TRBV29-1,.,10,CSGLEETQYF
.,TRBV29-1,few,11,CSVVGRGRAFF
.,TRBV7-9,.,13,CASSLNRFDGYTF
.,TRBV19,.,17,CASTGGAGSHSNQPQHF
TRBD2,TRBV29-1,.,14,CSVVAGGPYNEQFF
.,TRBV7-7,few,16,CASSLGREGPNSPLHF
.,TRBV20-1,many,14,CSARLSGETDTQYF
TRBD2,TRBV6-2/TRBV6-3,.,17,CASSYSRTSGSVNEQFF
TRBD1,TRBV19,.,15,CASHHRTGGNQPQHF
TRBD1,TRBV2,few,15,CASRGTGGNQETQYF